Below are 10 T cell receptor beta chains sequenced from a single sample in a study of OX40 agonist ivuxolimab in advanced cancers. The data were produced by immunoSEQ multiplex PCR, yet TCRdb's version contains in-frame clones alone and is incomplete. The sample records under 65,000 clones, approximately 93% being singletons. The sample consisted of CD4+ or CD8+ T cells sorted from blood, taken in a trial of the OX40 agonist ivuxolimab. The receptors were sampled from an adult with an advanced solid tumor such as melanoma, head and neck, liver or kidney cancer.

This clone appeared once. The chain links TRBV19 to TRBJ2-3; D possibly matches TRBD1 or TRBD2 (5 bases each). The V and J ends lost 5 bases and 5 bases respectively, with 20 bases between them. Germline assignment: CDR1 LNHDA and CDR2 SQIVND (reference sequence). The CDR3 sequence is 16 residues long. This CDR3 is CASSAMGPIAEDTQYF. The DNA for the CDR3 is TGTGCCAGTAGTGCCATGGGACCGATAGCAGAAGATACGCAGTATTTT. Complete variable domain (other parts from reference TRBV19 and TRBJ2-3): DGGITQSPKYLFRKEGQNVTLSCEQNLNHDAMYWYRQDPGQGLRLIYYSQIVNDFQKGDIAEGYSVSREKKESFPLTVTSAQKNPTAFYLCASSAMGPIAEDTQYFGPGTRLTVL.

The chain links TRBV5-4 to TRBJ1-6, with D perhaps matching TRBD1 (6 bases). The germline gives CDR1 SGHNT, CDR2 YYREEE (reference sequence). With 1 base removed from V and 13 bases from J, the gap between germline ends came to 9 bases. The CDR3 spans 12 residues. CDR3 nucleotides: TGTGCCAGCAGCTTGCCGAGGGGGCCCCTCCACTTT. Translation gives CASSLPRGPLHF.

The V and J genes are TRBV13 and TRBJ2-1; D unclear. The CDR3 loop spans 11 amino acids. With 5 bases removed from V and 2 bases from J, the gap between germline ends came to 1 base. CDR1 and CDR2 from the germline V gene are PRHDT and FYEKMQ (reference sequence). This CDR3 is CASSPYNEQFF. The CDR3 coding sequence is TGTGCCAGCAGCCCCTACAATGAGCAGTTCTTC.

The rearrangement uses TRBV7-6 and TRBJ1-2; tentative D call: TRBD1 (6 bases). Germline V lookup: CDR1 SGHVS, CDR2 FNYEAQ. Trimming removed 10 bases at V and 3 bases at J, with 15 bases between. CDR3 length: 13 amino acids. The CDR3 sequence: CATSQGRDYGYTF. For the CDR3, the DNA is TGTGCCACCAGTCAGGGGAGGGACTATGGCTACACCTTC.

V is TRBV5-1 and J is TRBJ1-1, with D uncertain. The CDR3 is 13 amino acids. With 0 bases removed from V and 1 base from J, the gap between germline ends came to 4 bases. Germline CDR1 and CDR2: SGHRS and YFSETQ. Here the CDR3 DNA reads TGCGCCAGCAGCTTGGCCCAGAACACTGAAGCTTTCTTT. Amino acids: CASSLAQNTEAFF.

The chain has TRBV7-9 and TRBJ2-7; D unclear. Germline V gene lookup returns CDR1 SEHNR and CDR2 FQNEAQ (reference sequence). CDR3 length: 15 amino acids. Trimming pared 5 bases from V and 0 bases from J, leaving 14 bases between. CDR3: CASSPPRLRSYEQYF. CDR3 bases: TGTGCCAGCAGCCCCCCCCGGCTCCGCTCCTACGAGCAGTACTTC.

This clone was seen only once. J is TRBJ1-3 and V is TRBV5-1, with D unclear. V lost 0 bases to trimming and J lost 0 bases, with 10 bases between them. The V gene's germline CDR1 is SGHRS and CDR2 YFSETQ. The CDR3 is 16 residues long. CDR3 in DNA: TGCGCCAGCAGCTTGGGTGGCGCCAACTCTGGAAACACCATATATTTT. Protein: CASSLGGANSGNTIYF.

This clone showed up just once. CDR3 sequence: CASSPGQLYGYTF. CDR3 nucleotides: TGTGCCAGCAGCCCGGGACAACTCTATGGCTACACCTTC. The V and J genes are TRBV7-9 and TRBJ1-2, with a possible D match to TRBD1 (6 bases). Per germline, CDR1 SEHNR and CDR2 FQNEAQ (reference sequence). V lost 5 bases, J lost 4 bases, and 11 bases lay in between. The CDR3 totals 13 residues.

The genes are TRBV5-1 and TRBJ1-2, with TRBD1 matching over 9 bases. V lost 2 bases and J lost 8; bases outside the gene matches: 7. CDR1 is SGHRS, CDR2 YFSETQ, per germline. This CDR3 is 14 amino acids long. CDR3 DNA sequence: TGCGCCAGCAGCTTTGACAGGGGGGCGGAGGGCTACACCTTC. It specifies CASSFDRGAEGYTF.

The chain recombines TRBV19 with TRBJ1-1; 9 nucleotides line up with TRBD1. Germline loops: CDR1 LNHDA, CDR2 SQIVND (reference sequence). This CDR3 region has 14 residues. V was clipped by 7 bases and J by 5 bases; unmatched bases: 8. This CDR3 is CASTRQGVRTEAFF. CDR3 nucleotides: TGTGCCAGTACTAGACAGGGGGTCAGGACTGAAGCTTTCTTT.